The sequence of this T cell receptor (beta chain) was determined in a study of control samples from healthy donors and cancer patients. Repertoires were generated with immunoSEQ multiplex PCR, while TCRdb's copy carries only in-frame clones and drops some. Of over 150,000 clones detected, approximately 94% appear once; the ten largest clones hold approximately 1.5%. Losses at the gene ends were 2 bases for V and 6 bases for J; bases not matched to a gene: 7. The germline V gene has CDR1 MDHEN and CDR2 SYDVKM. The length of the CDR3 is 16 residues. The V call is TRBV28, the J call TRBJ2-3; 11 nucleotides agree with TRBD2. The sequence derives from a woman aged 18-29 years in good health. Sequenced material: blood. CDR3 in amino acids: CASSLGLAGGRDTQYF. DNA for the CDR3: TGTGCCAGCAGTTTAGGGCTAGCGGGAGGAAGGGATACGCAGTATTTT.